Here is one T cell receptor beta chain with its context. Its antigen is unidentified. The PCR ran on 60 Vbeta and 13 Jbeta primers. Libraries were prepared by immunoSEQ multiplex PCR; TCRdb keeps only in-frame clonotypes and omits some of them. Found here are 75,000 to 95,000 clones, approximately 84% of them singletons; the top ten hold around 2.3%. These data come from a study of cytomegalovirus exposure and HLA in healthy donors. V lost 0 bases to trimming and J lost 8 bases; unmatched junction nucleotides: 9. The CDR3 spans 16 residues. Germline CDR1 and CDR2: WSHSY and SAAADI. Whole-study findings and limits: Later on, a genetic analysis was performed. It linked a missense variant in DCLRE1C with V- and J-gene trimming of TCR beta. Researchers catalogued approximately 170 TCR beta chains as cytomegalovirus-associated.

The sequencing sample was made of PBMCs. The receptor was isolated from a young man in good health and CMV-seronegative. The V call is TRBV10-2, the J call TRBJ2-4; 8 nucleotides line up with TRBD2. CDR3 nucleotides: TGCGCCAGCAGTGAGTCGCGGCTAGCGGGTTTGGACATTCAGTACTTC. This encodes CASSESRLAGLDIQYF.